This T cell receptor (beta chain) was captured by sequencing in a study of cytomegalovirus exposure and HLA in healthy donors. Study context: The roughly 120 validation repertoires used the same platform as the approximately 620 first-cohort repertoires (as reported by a later analysis). The study's findings and limits: Diagnosis of cytomegalovirus status made by the classifier reportedly showed high specificity and sensitivity. TCR beta chains numbering 164 were designated cytomegalovirus-associated.

The donors belonged to the roughly 130-subject validation cohort, separate from the roughly 650-subject first cohort. The CDR3 length is 16 residues. V shed 4 bases, J shed 6 bases, and the junction held 12 bases outside the gene matches. Per germline, CDR1 SGHRS and CDR2 YFSETQ. To note about this clone: No antigen is known for it.

Produced via immunoSEQ multiplex PCR; TCRdb's table is partial and in-frame only. In the table there are about 82,000 clones, more than 85% of which are singletons. The material sequenced was PBMCs. The V and J genes are TRBV5-1 and TRBJ2-2, with 7 bases aligning to TRBD2. This receptor was obtained from a man aged 18 to 29 in good health and CMV-seronegative. CDR3 residues: CASSPRREGFPGELFF. In nucleotides, the CDR3 is TGCGCCAGCAGCCCCCGAAGGGAGGGGTTCCCCGGGGAGCTGTTTTTT.